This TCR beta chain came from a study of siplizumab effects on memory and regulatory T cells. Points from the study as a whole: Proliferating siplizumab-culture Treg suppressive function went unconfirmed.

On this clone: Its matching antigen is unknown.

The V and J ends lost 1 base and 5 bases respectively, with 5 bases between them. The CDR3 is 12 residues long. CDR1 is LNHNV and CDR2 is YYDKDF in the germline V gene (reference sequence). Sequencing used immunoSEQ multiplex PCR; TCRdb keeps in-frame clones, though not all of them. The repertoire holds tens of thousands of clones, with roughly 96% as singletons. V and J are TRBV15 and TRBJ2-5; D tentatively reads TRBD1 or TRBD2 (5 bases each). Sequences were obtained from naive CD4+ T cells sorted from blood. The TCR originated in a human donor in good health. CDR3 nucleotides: TGTGCCACCAGCAGAGGGGGGGAGACCCAGTACTTC. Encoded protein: CATSRGGETQYF.